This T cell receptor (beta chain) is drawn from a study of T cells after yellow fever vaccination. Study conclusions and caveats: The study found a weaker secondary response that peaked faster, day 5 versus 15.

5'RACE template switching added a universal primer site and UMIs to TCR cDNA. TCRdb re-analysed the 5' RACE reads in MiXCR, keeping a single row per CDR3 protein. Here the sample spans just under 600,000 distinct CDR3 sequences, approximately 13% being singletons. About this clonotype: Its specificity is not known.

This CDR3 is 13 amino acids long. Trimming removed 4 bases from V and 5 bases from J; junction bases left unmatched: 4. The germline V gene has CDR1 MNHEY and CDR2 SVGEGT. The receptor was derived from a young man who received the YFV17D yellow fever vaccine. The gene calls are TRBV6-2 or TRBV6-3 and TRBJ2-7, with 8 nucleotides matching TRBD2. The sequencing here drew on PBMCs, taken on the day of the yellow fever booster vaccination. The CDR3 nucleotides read TGTGCCAGCAGTTCGGTAGCGGGAAACGAGCAGTACTTC. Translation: CASSSVAGNEQYF.